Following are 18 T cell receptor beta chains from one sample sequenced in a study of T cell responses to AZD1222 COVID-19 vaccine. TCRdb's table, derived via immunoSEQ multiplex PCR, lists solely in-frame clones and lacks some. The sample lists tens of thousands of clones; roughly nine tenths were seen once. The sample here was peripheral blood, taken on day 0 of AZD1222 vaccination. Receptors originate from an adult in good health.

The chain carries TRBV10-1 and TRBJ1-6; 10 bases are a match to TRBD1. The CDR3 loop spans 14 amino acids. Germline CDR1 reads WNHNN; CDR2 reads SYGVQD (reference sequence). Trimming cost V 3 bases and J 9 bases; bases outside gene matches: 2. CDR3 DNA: TGCGCCAGCAGTGAAGGACAGGGGGGTTCACCCCTCCACTTT. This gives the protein CASSEGQGGSPLHF.

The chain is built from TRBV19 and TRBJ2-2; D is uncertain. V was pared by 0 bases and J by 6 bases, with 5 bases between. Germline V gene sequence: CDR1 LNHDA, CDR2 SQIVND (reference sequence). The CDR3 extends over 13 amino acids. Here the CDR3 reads CASSIDIAGELFF. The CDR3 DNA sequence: TGTGCCAGTAGTATAGATATAGCCGGGGAGCTGTTTTTT.

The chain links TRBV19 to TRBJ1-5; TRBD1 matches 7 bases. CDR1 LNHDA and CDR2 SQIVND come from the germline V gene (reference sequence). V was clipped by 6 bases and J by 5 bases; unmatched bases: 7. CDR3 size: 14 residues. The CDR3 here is CASRTTGRDQPQHF. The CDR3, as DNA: TGTGCCAGTAGGACGACAGGGAGAGATCAGCCCCAGCATTTT.

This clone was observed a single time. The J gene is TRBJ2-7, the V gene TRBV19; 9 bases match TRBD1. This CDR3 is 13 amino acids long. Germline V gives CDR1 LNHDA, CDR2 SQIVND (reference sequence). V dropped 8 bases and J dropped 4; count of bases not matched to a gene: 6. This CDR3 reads CASRGTGRYEQYF. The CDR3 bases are TGTGCCAGTCGAGGGACAGGGCGGTACGAGCAGTACTTC.

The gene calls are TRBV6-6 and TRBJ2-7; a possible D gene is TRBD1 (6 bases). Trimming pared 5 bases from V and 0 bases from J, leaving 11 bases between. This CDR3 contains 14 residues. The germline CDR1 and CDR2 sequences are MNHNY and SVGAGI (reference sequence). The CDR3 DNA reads TGTGCCAGCAGTACGACAGGTTTCTCCTACGAGCAGTACTTC. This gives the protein CASSTTGFSYEQYF.

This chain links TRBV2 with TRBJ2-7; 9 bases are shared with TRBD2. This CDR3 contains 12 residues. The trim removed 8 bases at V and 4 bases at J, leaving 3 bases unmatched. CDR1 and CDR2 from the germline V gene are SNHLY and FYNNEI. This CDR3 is CASETSGYEQYF. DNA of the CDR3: TGTGCCAGCGAGACTAGCGGATACGAGCAGTACTTC.

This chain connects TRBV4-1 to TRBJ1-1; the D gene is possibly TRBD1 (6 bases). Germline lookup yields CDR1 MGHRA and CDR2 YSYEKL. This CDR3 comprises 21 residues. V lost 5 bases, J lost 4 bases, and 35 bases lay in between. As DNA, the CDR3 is TGCGCCAGCAGCGCTAGTTACCCCGCACTGGCAGGGGCAGGGTTGGGCACTGAAGCTTTCTTT. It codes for CASSASYPALAGAGLGTEAFF.

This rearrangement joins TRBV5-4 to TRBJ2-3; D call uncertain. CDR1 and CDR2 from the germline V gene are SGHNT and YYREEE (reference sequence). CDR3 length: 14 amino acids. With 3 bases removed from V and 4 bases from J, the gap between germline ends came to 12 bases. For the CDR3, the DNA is TGTGCCAGCAGCTCCGCCCCGCTCTCAGATACGCAGTATTTT. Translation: CASSSAPLSDTQYF. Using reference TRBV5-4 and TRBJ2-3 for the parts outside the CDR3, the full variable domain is ETGVTQSPTHLIKTRGQQVTLRCSSQSGHNTVSWYQQALGQGPQFIFQYYREEENGRGNFPPRFSGLQFPNYSSELNVNALELDDSALYLCASSSAPLSDTQYFGPGTRLTVL.

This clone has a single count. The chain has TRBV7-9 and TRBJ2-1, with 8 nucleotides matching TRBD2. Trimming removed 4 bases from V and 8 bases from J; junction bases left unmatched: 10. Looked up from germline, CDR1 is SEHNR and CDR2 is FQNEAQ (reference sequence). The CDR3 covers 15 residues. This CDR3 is CASSSGTRGIDEQFF. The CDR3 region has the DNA TGTGCCAGCAGCTCCGGGACTAGGGGCATCGATGAGCAGTTCTTC.

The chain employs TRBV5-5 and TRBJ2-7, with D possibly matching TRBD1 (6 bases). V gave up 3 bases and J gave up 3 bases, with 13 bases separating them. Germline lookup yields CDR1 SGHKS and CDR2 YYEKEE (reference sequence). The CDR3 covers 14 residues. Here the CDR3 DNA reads TGTGCCAGCAGCTCCCCCGGACAGTTCTACGAGCAGTACTTC. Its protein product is CASSSPGQFYEQYF.

In DNA form, the CDR3 reads TGTGCCAGCAGGGGGGCTAAAAATGAGCAGTTCTTC. It is translated as CASRGAKNEQFF. The chain links TRBV5-6 to TRBJ2-1; D perhaps matches TRBD1 (6 bases). Per germline, CDR1 SGHDT and CDR2 YYEEEE. V gave up 5 bases and J gave up 7 bases, with 10 bases separating them. The CDR3 loop spans 12 amino acids.

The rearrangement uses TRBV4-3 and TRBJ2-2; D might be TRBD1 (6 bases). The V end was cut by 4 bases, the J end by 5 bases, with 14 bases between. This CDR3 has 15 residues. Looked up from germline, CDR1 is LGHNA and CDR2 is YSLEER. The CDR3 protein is CASSPSGAGTGELFF. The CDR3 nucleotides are TGCGCCAGCAGCCCCTCAGGGGCAGGAACCGGGGAGCTGTTTTTT.

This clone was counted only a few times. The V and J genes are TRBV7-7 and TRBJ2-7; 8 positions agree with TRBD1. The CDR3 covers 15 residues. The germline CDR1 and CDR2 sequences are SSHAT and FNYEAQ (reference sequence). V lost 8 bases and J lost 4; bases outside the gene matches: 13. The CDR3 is CASGTGQGPMYEQYF. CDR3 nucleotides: TGTGCCAGCGGAACCGGACAGGGACCAATGTACGAGCAGTACTTC.

The CDR3 DNA reads TGTGCCAGCAGAGACTCATTCAGAGGAAACACCATATATTTT. Its translation: CASRDSFRGNTIYF. J is TRBJ1-3 and V is TRBV11-3; D call uncertain. Trimming took 6 bases from V and 4 from J, leaving 13 bases between them. CDR3 length: 14 amino acids. From germline, CDR1 is SGHNT and CDR2 YENEEA. The full variable domain, its missing parts supplied by reference TRBV11-3 and TRBJ1-3, is EAGVVQSPRYKIIEKKQPVAFWCNPISGHNTLYWYLQNLGQGPELLIRYENEEAVDDSQLPKDRFSAERLKGVDSTLKIQPAELGDSAVYLCASRDSFRGNTIYFGEGSWLTVV.

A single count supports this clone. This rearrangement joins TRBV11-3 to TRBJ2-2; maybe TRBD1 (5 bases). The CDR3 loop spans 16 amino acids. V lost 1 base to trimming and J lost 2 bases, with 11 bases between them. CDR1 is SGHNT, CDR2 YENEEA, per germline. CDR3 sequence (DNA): TGTGCCAGCAGCTTAGGGACACCCTATAACACCGGGGAGCTGTTTTTT. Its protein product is CASSLGTPYNTGELFF.

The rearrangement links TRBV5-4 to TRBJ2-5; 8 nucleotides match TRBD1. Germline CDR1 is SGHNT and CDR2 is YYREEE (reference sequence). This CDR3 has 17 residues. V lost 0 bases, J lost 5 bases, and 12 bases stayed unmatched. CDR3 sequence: CASSLEGVGQGRETQYF. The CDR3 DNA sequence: TGTGCCAGCAGCTTGGAGGGTGTCGGACAGGGTAGGGAGACCCAGTACTTC.

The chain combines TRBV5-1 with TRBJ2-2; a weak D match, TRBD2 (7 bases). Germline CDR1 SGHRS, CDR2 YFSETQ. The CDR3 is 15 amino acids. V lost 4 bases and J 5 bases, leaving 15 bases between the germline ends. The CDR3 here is CASSSLQGGTGELFF. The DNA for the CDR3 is TGCGCCAGCAGCAGTCTACAGGGAGGGACCGGGGAGCTGTTTTTT.

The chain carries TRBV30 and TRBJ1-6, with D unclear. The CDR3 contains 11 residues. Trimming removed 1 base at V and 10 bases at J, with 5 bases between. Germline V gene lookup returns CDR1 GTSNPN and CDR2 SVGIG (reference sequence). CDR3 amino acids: CAWSAGSPLHF. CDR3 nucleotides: TGTGCCTGGAGTGCAGGCTCACCCCTCCACTTT.